This TCR beta chain is from a study of T cell responses to AZD1222 COVID-19 vaccine. The data were produced by immunoSEQ multiplex PCR, yet TCRdb's version contains in-frame clones alone and is incomplete. The sample has about 97,000 clones, 80% to 90% seen once. Germline V gives CDR1 GTSNPN, CDR2 SVGIG (reference sequence). The CDR3 length is 16 residues. Trimming cost V 3 bases and J 5 bases; bases outside gene matches: 13. Study-wide points: Donors in the cohort were predominantly white British and more often female, and clonal diversity was possibly underestimated.

Concerning this clone: Its target is not known.

Sequencing was performed on peripheral blood, taken on day 0 of AZD1222 vaccination. J is TRBJ2-5 and V is TRBV30; 9 nucleotides align to TRBD2. The sequence was collected from an adult in good health. CDR3 residues: CAWSRGLAGRDETQYF. The CDR3 bases are TGTGCCTGGAGCCGGGGGCTAGCGGGGAGGGATGAGACCCAGTACTTC.